This TCR beta chain was sequenced during a study of blood T cells in healthy people across ages. Whole-study context: Capture via template switching afforded approximately one barcoded beta molecule per two T cells.

Overall study findings and caveats: Naive and antigen-experienced cells could not be conclusively compared, given unsorted PBMCs.

Each sample provided at least 5 micrograms of extracted total RNA. With a J-beta primer mix and a sample-barcoded 5' primer, a second PCR ran about 6 to 11 cycles. TCRdb ran MiXCR on the 5' RACE reads and lists one entry per CDR3 protein. The sample carries some 1.8 million distinct CDR3 sequences, approximately 40% recorded once. Looked up from germline, CDR1 is SGHTA and CDR2 is FQGNSA. V was cut by 4 bases and J by 9 bases, with 16 bases left in between. The CDR3 loop spans 14 amino acids. Turning to this clonotype: Antigen: not known.

The specimen sequenced was blood. This TCR was sampled from a human donor in good health. The rearrangement links TRBV7-2 to TRBJ1-5; D is ambiguous. CDR3 DNA: TGTGCCAGCAGCTCCATTAATTCCTCAAGGCCCCAGCATTTT. It encodes CASSSINSSRPQHF.